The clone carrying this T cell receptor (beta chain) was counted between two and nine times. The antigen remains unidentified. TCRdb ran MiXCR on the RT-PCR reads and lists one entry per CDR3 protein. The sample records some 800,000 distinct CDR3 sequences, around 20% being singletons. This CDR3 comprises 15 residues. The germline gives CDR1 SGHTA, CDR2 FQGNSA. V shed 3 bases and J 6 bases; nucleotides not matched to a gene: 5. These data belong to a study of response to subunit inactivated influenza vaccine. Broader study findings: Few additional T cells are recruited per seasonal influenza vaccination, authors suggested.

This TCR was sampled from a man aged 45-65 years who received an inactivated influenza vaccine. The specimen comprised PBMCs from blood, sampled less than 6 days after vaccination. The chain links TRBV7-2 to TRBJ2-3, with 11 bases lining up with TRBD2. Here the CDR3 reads CASSFVAGGADTQYF. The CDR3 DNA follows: TGTGCCAGCAGCTTCGTAGCGGGAGGGGCGGATACGCAGTATTTT.